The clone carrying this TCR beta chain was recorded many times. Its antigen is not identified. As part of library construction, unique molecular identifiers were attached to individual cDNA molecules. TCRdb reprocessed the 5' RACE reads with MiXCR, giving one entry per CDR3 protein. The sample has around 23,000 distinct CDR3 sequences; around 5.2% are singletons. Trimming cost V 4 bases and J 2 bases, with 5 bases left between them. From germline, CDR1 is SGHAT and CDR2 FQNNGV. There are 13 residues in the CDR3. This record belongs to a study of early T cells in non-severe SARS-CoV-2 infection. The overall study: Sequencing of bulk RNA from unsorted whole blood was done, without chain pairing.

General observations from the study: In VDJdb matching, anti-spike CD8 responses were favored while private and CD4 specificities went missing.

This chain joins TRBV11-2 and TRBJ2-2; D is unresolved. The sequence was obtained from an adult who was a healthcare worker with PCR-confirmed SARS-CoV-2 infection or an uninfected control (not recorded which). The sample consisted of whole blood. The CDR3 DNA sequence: TGTGCCAGCAGCTCCCCTAACACCGGGGAGCTGTTTTTT. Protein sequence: CASSSPNTGELFF.